The rows below give T cell receptor beta chains drawn from one sample of a study of patients with pleural tuberculosis. MiXCR, applied by TCRdb to the reads, yields one record per CDR3 protein. This table holds 29,000 or so distinct CDR3 sequences, about 20% found once. The sequencing sample was made of peripheral blood. The receptors come from a human donor with pleural tuberculosis. Both conserved end residues are part of each CDR3. A D gene is named only where the DNA matches it firmly. Clone size is stated in some rows and not others, as once, few, many or a class when expanded.

v_gene: TRBV12-3/TRBV12-4; j_gene: TRBJ1-1; d_gene: .; abundance: many; CDR3aa: CASSLRETEAFF; CDR3nt: TGTGCCAGCAGTTTGAGGGAGACTGAAGCTTTCTTT
v_gene: TRBV24-1; j_gene: TRBJ2-1; d_gene: .; abundance: many; CDR3aa: CATSDFRPFYNEQFF; CDR3nt: TGTGCCACCAGTGATTTCCGGCCGTTTTACAATGAGCAGTTCTTC
v_gene: TRBV19; j_gene: TRBJ1-5; d_gene: .; abundance: many; CDR3aa: CASSIRVDQPQHF; CDR3nt: TGTGCCAGTAGCATAAGGGTGGATCAGCCCCAGCATTTT
v_gene: TRBV30; j_gene: TRBJ1-1; d_gene: .; abundance: many; CDR3aa: CAWSSMVTEAFF; CDR3nt: TGTGCCTGGAGTAGTATGGTTACTGAAGCTTTCTTT
v_gene: TRBV29-1; j_gene: TRBJ2-1; d_gene: TRBD2; abundance: many; CDR3aa: CSVQSTSGRAGMDEQFF; CDR3nt: TGCAGCGTTCAGTCCACTAGCGGGAGGGCCGGTATGGATGAGCAGTTCTTC
v_gene: TRBV29-1; j_gene: TRBJ1-2; d_gene: .; abundance: many; CDR3aa: CSVEGRDDNYGYTF; CDR3nt: TGCAGCGTTGAAGGCCGGGACGACAACTATGGCTACACCTTC
v_gene: TRBV12-3/TRBV12-4; j_gene: TRBJ2-2; d_gene: TRBD1; abundance: many; CDR3aa: CASSPDRGTGELFF; CDR3nt: TGTGCCAGCAGCCCAGACAGGGGGACCGGGGAGCTGTTTTTT
v_gene: TRBV4-1; j_gene: TRBJ1-3; d_gene: .; abundance: many; CDR3aa: CASSRQGGTDTIYF; CDR3nt: TGCGCCAGCAGCCGACAAGGGGGAACGGACACCATATATTTT
v_gene: TRBV25-1; j_gene: TRBJ2-7; d_gene: .; abundance: medium-sized; CDR3aa: CASMLPLAVYEQYF; CDR3nt: TGTGCCAGCATGTTACCATTAGCTGTCTACGAGCAGTACTTC
v_gene: TRBV7-2; j_gene: TRBJ1-1; d_gene: TRBD1; abundance: many; CDR3aa: CASSLQGADTEAFF; CDR3nt: TGTGCCAGCAGCTTACAGGGGGCAGACACTGAAGCTTTCTTT
v_gene: TRBV19; j_gene: TRBJ2-7; d_gene: .; abundance: many; CDR3aa: CASSTGPGNYEQYF; CDR3nt: TGTGCCAGTAGTACGGGACCGGGAAACTACGAGCAGTACTTC
v_gene: TRBV7-9; j_gene: TRBJ1-2; d_gene: TRBD1; abundance: many; CDR3aa: CASSLGQANYGYTF; CDR3nt: TGTGCCAGCAGCCTGGGACAGGCTAACTATGGCTACACCTTC
v_gene: TRBV9; j_gene: TRBJ1-1; d_gene: .; abundance: many; CDR3aa: CASSVAVATEAFF; CDR3nt: TGTGCCAGCAGCGTAGCTGTGGCTACTGAAGCTTTCTTT
v_gene: TRBV9; j_gene: TRBJ2-1; d_gene: TRBD1; abundance: .; CDR3aa: CASSTGTGATRNEQFF; CDR3nt: TGTGCCAGCAGCACCGGGACAGGGGCAACTAGGAATGAGCAGTTCTTC
v_gene: TRBV7-8; j_gene: TRBJ2-7; d_gene: TRBD2; abundance: medium-sized; CDR3aa: CASSLQTGTSSYEQYF; CDR3nt: TGTGCCAGCAGCTTGCAGACCGGGACTAGCTCCTACGAGCAGTACTTC
v_gene: TRBV29-1; j_gene: TRBJ1-1; d_gene: .; abundance: many; CDR3aa: CSAFSMNTEAFF; CDR3nt: TGCAGCGCATTTTCGATGAACACTGAAGCTTTCTTT
v_gene: TRBV3-1; j_gene: TRBJ2-5; d_gene: .; abundance: many; CDR3aa: CASRPTVVETQYF; CDR3nt: TGTGCCAGCAGGCCTACTGTTGTCGAGACCCAGTACTTC
v_gene: TRBV12-3/TRBV12-4; j_gene: TRBJ2-1; d_gene: TRBD1; abundance: many; CDR3aa: CASRNKGGAEQFF; CDR3nt: TGTGCCAGCAGGAACAAAGGGGGCGCTGAGCAGTTCTTC
v_gene: TRBV19; j_gene: TRBJ1-5; d_gene: .; abundance: many; CDR3aa: CASSPATARRPNQPQHF; CDR3nt: TGTGCCAGTAGTCCAGCGACTGCAAGGAGGCCCAATCAGCCCCAGCATTTT
v_gene: TRBV5-1; j_gene: TRBJ2-7; d_gene: TRBD2; abundance: many; CDR3aa: CASSGGAYEQYF; CDR3nt: TGCGCCAGCAGCGGGGGGGCCTACGAGCAGTACTTC
v_gene: TRBV6-1; j_gene: TRBJ1-6; d_gene: .; abundance: many; CDR3aa: CASSLTGRVGSPLHF; CDR3nt: TGTGCCAGCAGCCTTACCGGCAGGGTCGGCTCACCCCTCCACTTT
v_gene: TRBV19; j_gene: TRBJ1-1; d_gene: TRBD1; abundance: many; CDR3aa: CASSIVYRGNTEAFF; CDR3nt: TGTGCCAGTAGTATAGTCTACAGGGGGAACACTGAAGCTTTCTTT
v_gene: TRBV30; j_gene: TRBJ2-1; d_gene: TRBD2; abundance: many; CDR3aa: CAWKASGRGEQFF; CDR3nt: TGTGCCTGGAAGGCTAGCGGGAGAGGTGAGCAGTTCTTC